Below are 7 T cell receptor beta chains sequenced from a single sample in a study of T cell repertoires in cytomegalovirus infection. Antigens of these TCRs are unknown. TCRdb analysed the reads with MiXCR anew, one entry per CDR3 protein. Here the sample spans around 570,000 distinct CDR3 sequences, roughly 42% being singletons. The source was cultured PBMCs, collected from culture after CMV antigen stimulation. These TCRs come from a human donor in good health (CMV status not recorded). Some clones in this sample may be carry-over from other donors' samples.

This clonotype was observed a handful of times. This sequence joins TRBV7-9 and TRBJ2-3; possibly TRBD1 for D (6 bases). Trimming shortened V by 5 bases and J by 1 base, and 16 bases separated the two germline ends. CDR3 length: 16 amino acids. The germline V gene has CDR1 SEHNR and CDR2 FQNEAQ (reference sequence). The CDR3 loop reads CASSPTGMGGTDTQYF. CDR3 nucleotides: TGTGCCAGCAGCCCCACAGGGATGGGGGGCACAGATACGCAGTATTTT.

The chain couples TRBV6-1 to TRBJ2-7; D may be TRBD1 or TRBD2 (6 bases each). The V gene lost 6 bases and the J gene lost 3 bases, with 15 bases spanning the gap. This CDR3 region has 14 residues. From germline, CDR1 is MNHNS and CDR2 SASEGT. The CDR3 DNA sequence: TGTGCCAGCAGCCTTCGGCGGGACATCTACGAGCAGTACTTC. Its protein product is CASSLRRDIYEQYF.

This clonotype was observed a handful of times. V and J are TRBV7-4 and TRBJ2-7, with TRBD2 matching 7 bases. V shed 4 bases and J 3 bases; nucleotides not matched to a gene: 3. The CDR3 length is 13 residues. CDR1 and CDR2 from the germline V gene are SGHVT and SQSDAQ. The CDR3 protein is CASSWGGNYEQYF. The CDR3 DNA reads TGTGCCAGCAGCTGGGGGGGGAACTACGAGCAGTACTTC.

The CDR3 here is CASSFRQGASGNTIYF. For the CDR3, the DNA is TGTGCCAGCAGCTTTCGCCAGGGGGCCTCTGGAAACACCATATATTTT. The rearrangement uses TRBV7-4 and TRBJ1-3; 8 bases fit TRBD1. The CDR3 has 16 residues. J lost 0 bases, V lost 3 bases, and 4 bases had no gene match. Germline loops: CDR1 SGHVT, CDR2 SQSDAQ.

In this sample, this clonotype turned up many times. V usage is TRBV7-2 and J usage is TRBJ2-1, with 13 bases fitting TRBD2. V was clipped by 1 base and J by 8 bases; unmatched bases: 5. The CDR3 length is 16 residues. Per the germline V gene, CDR1 is SGHTA and CDR2 is FQGNSA. The CDR3 sequence: CASSLVRTSGGYEQFF. CDR3 DNA: TGTGCCAGCAGCTTAGTGCGGACTAGCGGGGGCTATGAGCAGTTCTTC.

The V and J genes are TRBV20-1 and TRBJ2-3; 7 bases match TRBD2. V lost 3 bases and J lost 3; bases outside the gene matches: 18. This CDR3 region has 18 residues. The germline V gene encodes CDR1 DFQATT and CDR2 SNEGSKA (reference sequence). CDR3 residues: CSASAERAGEIRTDTQYF. The DNA of the CDR3 is TGCAGTGCTAGTGCCGAGAGGGCGGGAGAGATAAGGACAGATACGCAGTATTTT.

V is TRBV12-3 or TRBV12-4 and J is TRBJ2-1; the D is unclear. V was shortened by 7 bases and J by 3 bases, with 13 bases between the two germline ends. The CDR3 extends over 14 amino acids. The CDR3 is CASTVRARYNEQFF. The CDR3 DNA is TGTGCCAGCACCGTTAGGGCTCGCTACAATGAGCAGTTCTTC.